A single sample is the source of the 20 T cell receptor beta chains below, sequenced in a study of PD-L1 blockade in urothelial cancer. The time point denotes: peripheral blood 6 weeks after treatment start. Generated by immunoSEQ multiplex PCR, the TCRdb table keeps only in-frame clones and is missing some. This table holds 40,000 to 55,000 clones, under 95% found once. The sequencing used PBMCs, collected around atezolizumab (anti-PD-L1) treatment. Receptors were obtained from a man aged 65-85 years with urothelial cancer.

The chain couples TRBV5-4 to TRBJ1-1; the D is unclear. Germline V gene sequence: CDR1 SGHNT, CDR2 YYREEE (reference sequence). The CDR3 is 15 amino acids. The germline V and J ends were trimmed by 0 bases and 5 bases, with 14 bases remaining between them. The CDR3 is CASSLDPTTGTEAFF. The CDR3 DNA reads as TGTGCCAGCAGCTTGGATCCGACCACGGGGACTGAAGCTTTCTTT.

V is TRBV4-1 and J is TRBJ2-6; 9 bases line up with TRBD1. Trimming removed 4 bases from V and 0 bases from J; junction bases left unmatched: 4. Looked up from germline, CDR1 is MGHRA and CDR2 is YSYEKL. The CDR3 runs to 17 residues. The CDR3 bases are TGCGCCAGCAGCCCGCTACAGGGGGCCTCTGGGGCCAACGTCCTGACTTTC. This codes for CASSPLQGASGANVLTF.

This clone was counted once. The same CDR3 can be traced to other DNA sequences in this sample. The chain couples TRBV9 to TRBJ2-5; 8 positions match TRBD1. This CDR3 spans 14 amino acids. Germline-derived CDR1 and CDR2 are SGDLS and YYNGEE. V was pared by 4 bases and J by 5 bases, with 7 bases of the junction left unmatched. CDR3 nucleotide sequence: TGTGCCAGCAGCCCTACGGACAGGGTGGAGACCCAGTACTTC. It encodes CASSPTDRVETQYF.

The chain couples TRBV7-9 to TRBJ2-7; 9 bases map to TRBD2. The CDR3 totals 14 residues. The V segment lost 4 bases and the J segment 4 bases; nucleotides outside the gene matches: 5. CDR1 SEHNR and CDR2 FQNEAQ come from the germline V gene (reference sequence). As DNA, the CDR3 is TGTGCCAGCAGCTGGGGGACTAGCTTTTACGAGCAGTACTTC. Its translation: CASSWGTSFYEQYF.

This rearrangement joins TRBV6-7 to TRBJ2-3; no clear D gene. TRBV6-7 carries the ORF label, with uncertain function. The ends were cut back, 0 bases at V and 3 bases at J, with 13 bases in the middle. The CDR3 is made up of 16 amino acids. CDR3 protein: CASSYSPGSGTDTQYF. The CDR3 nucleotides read TGTGCCAGCAGTTACTCGCCCGGGTCTGGTACAGATACGCAGTATTTT.

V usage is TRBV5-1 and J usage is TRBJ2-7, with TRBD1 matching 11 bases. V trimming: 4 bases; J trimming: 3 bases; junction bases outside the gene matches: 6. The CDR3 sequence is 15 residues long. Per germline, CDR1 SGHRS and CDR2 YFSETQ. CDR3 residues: CASSLGGTGGYEQYF. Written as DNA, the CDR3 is TGCGCCAGCAGCCTAGGCGGGACAGGGGGCTACGAGCAGTACTTC. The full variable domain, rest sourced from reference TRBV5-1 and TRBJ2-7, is KAGVTQTPRYLIKTRGQQVTLSCSPISGHRSVSWYQQTPGQGLQFLFEYFSETQRNKGNFPGRFSGRQFSNSRSEMNVSTLELGDSALYLCASSLGGTGGYEQYFGPGTRLTVT.

In DNA, the CDR3 is TGTGCCAGCAGCAGGGGGACAGCTTCCTACGAGCAGTACTTC. It translates to CASSRGTASYEQYF. This rearrangement joins TRBV9 to TRBJ2-7; TRBD1 agrees at 7 bases. CDR3 length: 14 residues. Germline V gives CDR1 SGDLS, CDR2 YYNGEE. The junction had 5 bases not matched to a gene; V was cut back by 4 bases and J by 1 base.

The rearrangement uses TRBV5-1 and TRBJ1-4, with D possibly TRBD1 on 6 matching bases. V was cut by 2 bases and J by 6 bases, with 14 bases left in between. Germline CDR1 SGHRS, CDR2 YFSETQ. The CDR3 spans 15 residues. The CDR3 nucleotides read TGCGCCAGCAGCTTCGGGGGGGCAAAGGATGAAAAACTGTTTTTT. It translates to CASSFGGAKDEKLFF.

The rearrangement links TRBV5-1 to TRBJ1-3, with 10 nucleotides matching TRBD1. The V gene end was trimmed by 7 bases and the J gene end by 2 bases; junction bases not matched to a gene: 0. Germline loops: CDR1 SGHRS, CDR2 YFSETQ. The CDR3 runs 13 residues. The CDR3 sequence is CASGQGAGNTIYF. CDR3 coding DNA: TGCGCCAGCGGACAGGGGGCTGGAAACACCATATATTTT. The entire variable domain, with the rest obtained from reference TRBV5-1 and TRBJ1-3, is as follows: KAGVTQTPRYLIKTRGQQVTLSCSPISGHRSVSWYQQTPGQGLQFLFEYFSETQRNKGNFPGRFSGRQFSNSRSEMNVSTLELGDSALYLCASGQGAGNTIYFGEGSWLTVV.

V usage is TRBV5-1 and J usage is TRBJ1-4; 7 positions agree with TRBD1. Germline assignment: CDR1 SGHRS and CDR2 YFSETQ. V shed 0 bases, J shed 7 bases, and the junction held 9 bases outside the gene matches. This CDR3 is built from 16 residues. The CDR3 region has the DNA TGCGCCAGCAGCTTGGACAGGGGTGGATATAGTGAAAAACTGTTTTTT. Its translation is CASSLDRGGYSEKLFF.

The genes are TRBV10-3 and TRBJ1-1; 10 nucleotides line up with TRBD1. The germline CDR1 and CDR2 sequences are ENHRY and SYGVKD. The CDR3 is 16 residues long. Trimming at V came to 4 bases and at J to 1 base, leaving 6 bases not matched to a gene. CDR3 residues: CAISGRQGAGNTEAFF. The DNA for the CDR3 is TGTGCCATCAGTGGCAGACAGGGGGCGGGGAACACTGAAGCTTTCTTT.

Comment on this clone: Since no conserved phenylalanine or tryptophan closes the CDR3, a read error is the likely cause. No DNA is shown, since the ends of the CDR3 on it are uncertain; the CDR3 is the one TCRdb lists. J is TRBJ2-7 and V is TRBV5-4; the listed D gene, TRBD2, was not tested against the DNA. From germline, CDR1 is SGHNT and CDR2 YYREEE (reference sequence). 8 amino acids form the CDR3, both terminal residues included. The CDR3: CATPLYRG.

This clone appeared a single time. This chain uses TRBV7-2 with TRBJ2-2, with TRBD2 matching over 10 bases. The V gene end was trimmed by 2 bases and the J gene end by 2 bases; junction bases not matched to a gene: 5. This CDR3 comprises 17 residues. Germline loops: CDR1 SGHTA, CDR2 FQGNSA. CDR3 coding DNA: TGTGCCAGCAGCTTAACTACTAGCGGGGTAAACACCGGGGAGCTGTTTTTT. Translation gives CASSLTTSGVNTGELFF.

CDR3 amino acids: CASSSNIPSATNEKLFF. CDR3 bases: TGCGCCAGCAGCTCCAACATACCCAGTGCAACTAATGAAAAACTGTTTTTT. The chain uses TRBV5-1 and TRBJ1-4; D remains ambiguous. Between the trimmed V and J ends, which lost 3 bases and 0 bases, there was a span of 15 bases. The CDR3 is 17 amino acids. CDR1 and CDR2 (germline): SGHRS, YFSETQ.

This CDR3 is CASSLGTSGQDTQYF. For the CDR3, the DNA is TGTGCCAGCAGCTTAGGGACTAGCGGACAGGATACGCAGTATTTT. The genes are TRBV5-4 and TRBJ2-3; the match to TRBD2 covers 11 bases. V gave up 2 bases and J gave up 6 bases; unmatched junction bases: 5. Germline V gene data show CDR1 as SGHNT and CDR2 as YYREEE (reference sequence). There are 15 residues in the CDR3.

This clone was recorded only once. Here the CDR3 DNA reads TGTGCCAGCACCAAAAGGGGGGGGAGTGACAATGAGCAGTTCTTC. Translated, it gives CASTKRGGSDNEQFF. V gene TRBV7-8 combines with J gene TRBJ2-1, with a possible D match to TRBD2 (7 bases). V lost 7 bases to trimming and J lost 5 bases, with 18 bases between them. This CDR3 is 15 amino acids long. CDR1 and CDR2 (germline): SGHVS, FQNEAQ.

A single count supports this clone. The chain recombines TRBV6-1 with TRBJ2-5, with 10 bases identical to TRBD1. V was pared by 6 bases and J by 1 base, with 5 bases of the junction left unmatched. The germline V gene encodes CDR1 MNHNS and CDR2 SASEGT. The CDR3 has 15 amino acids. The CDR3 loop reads CASSPGTGAQETQYF. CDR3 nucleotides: TGTGCCAGCAGCCCCGGGACAGGGGCCCAAGAGACCCAGTACTTC.

CDR3 protein: CASSQDGTGGDGYTF. The DNA of the CDR3 is TGTGCCAGCAGCCAAGATGGGACAGGGGGCGACGGCTACACCTTC. The chain combines TRBV14 with TRBJ1-2; TRBD1 matches 12 bases. Germline trimming cut 0 bases from V and 8 bases from J; bases unmatched to any gene: 4. This CDR3 has 15 residues. CDR1 SGHDN and CDR2 FVKESK come from the germline V gene.

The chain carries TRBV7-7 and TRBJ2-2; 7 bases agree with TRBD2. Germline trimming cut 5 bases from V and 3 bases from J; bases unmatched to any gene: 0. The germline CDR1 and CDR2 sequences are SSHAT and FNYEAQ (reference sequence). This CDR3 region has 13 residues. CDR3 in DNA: TGTGCCAGCAGCGGGGGGGACACCGGGGAGCTGTTTTTT. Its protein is CASSGGDTGELFF.

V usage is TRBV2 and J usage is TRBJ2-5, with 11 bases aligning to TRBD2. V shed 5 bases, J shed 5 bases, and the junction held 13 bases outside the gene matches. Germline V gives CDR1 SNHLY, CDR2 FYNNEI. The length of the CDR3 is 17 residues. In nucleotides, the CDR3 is TGTGCCAGCAGTATAGGACTAGCGGGCGATGGCCGGGAGACCCAGTACTTC. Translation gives CASSIGLAGDGRETQYF.